This T cell receptor (beta chain) was found in a study of radiotherapy plus CTLA-4 blockade in lung cancer. Regarding this clone: Its antigen is as yet unknown.

With 5 bases removed from V and 7 bases from J, the gap between germline ends came to 17 bases. The CDR3 is made up of 14 amino acids. The germline V gene has CDR1 MNHEY and CDR2 SMNVEV (reference sequence). Profiled with immunoSEQ multiplex PCR; TCRdb holds only in-frame clones, not every one. The sample consists of tens of thousands of clones, 85% to 90% of them appearing once. General study findings and limits: Researchers report tumor-derived TCR clones expanding in blood after radiotherapy plus ipilimumab.

Material: peripheral blood, obtained from a patient treated with radiotherapy plus ipilimumab. The chain employs TRBV27 and TRBJ1-2; D is undetermined. The sequence was collected from a human donor with non-small cell lung cancer that progressed on radiotherapy plus ipilimumab. Here the CDR3 reads CASSPANVRSGYTF. CDR3 DNA: TGTGCCAGCAGTCCCGCTAACGTCCGTAGTGGCTACACCTTC.